One sample yielded the 6 T cell receptor beta chains listed below, sequenced in a study of T cell changes during pregnancy in multiple sclerosis. Sequencing used immunoSEQ multiplex PCR; TCRdb keeps in-frame clones, though not all of them. The sample holds tens of thousands of clones, almost 95% seen once. The starting material was peripheral blood, obtained in the first trimester of pregnancy. The receptors shown here come from a female donor with multiple sclerosis, enrolled in a pregnancy study.

The gene calls are TRBV19 and TRBJ1-1; 9 bases map to TRBD1. The trim removed 7 bases at V and 11 bases at J, leaving 14 bases unmatched. The germline gives CDR1 LNHDA, CDR2 SQIVND (reference sequence). The CDR3 covers 14 residues. The CDR3 DNA reads TGTGCCAGTACCCAGGCCGGGACAGGGCTCAGGGCTTTCTTT. Its translation is CASTQAGTGLRAFF.

This chain links TRBV5-1 with TRBJ1-3, with 10 bases lining up with TRBD1. The CDR3 has 13 residues. Per germline, CDR1 SGHRS and CDR2 YFSETQ. V was clipped by 5 bases and J by 8 bases; unmatched bases: 4. Written as DNA, the CDR3 is TGCGCCAGCAGTTTTGGACAGGGGGACACCATATATTTT. The encoded protein is CASSFGQGDTIYF.

This sequence joins TRBV4-2 and TRBJ1-6; 8 bases are a match to TRBD1. J lost 8 bases, V lost 0 bases, and 6 bases had no gene match. The CDR3 is 16 residues long. Germline-derived CDR1 and CDR2 are LGHNA and YNFKEQ. CDR3 amino acids: CASSQEQGVMYSPLHF. CDR3 coding DNA: TGTGCCAGCAGCCAAGAACAGGGGGTTATGTATTCACCCCTCCACTTT.

Here the CDR3 reads CASSPGTGGNEQFF. The DNA of the CDR3 is TGCGCCAGCAGCCCTGGGACAGGGGGAAATGAGCAGTTCTTC. The chain has TRBV5-1 and TRBJ2-1; 11 bases agree with TRBD1. CDR3 length: 14 residues. Looked up from germline, CDR1 is SGHRS and CDR2 is YFSETQ. V lost 4 bases and J lost 7; bases outside the gene matches: 4.

V and J are TRBV15 and TRBJ1-2; perhaps TRBD1 as D (6 bases). The CDR3 runs 15 residues. Trimming removed 5 bases from V and 0 bases from J, with 13 bases in between. Germline V gives CDR1 LNHNV, CDR2 YYDKDF (reference sequence). CDR3 sequence: CATSLGGAANYGYTF. The DNA of the CDR3 is TGTGCCACCAGCCTGGGGGGGGCAGCTAACTATGGCTACACCTTC.

This chain joins TRBV18 and TRBJ1-5, with a weak D call TRBD1 (5 bases). Germline V CDR1 and CDR2: KGHSH, LQKENI. The CDR3 has 15 residues. Trimming shortened V by 3 bases and J by 6 bases, and 15 bases separated the two germline ends. CDR3 DNA: TGTGCCAGCTCACCGTTCGGTCAGGGTACTCAGCCCCAGCATTTT. Amino acids: CASSPFGQGTQPQHF.